The 30 T cell receptor beta chains presented below share a single source sample, sequenced in a study of beta chain features in type 1 diabetes. Since all of the isolated RNA was reverse transcribed, expressed TCRB transcripts were what got sequenced. Profiling relied on immunoSEQ multiplex PCR, and the TCRdb table lists in-frame clones only, not all of them. The sample shows some 240,000 clones, roughly 10% of them seen only once. Material: central memory CD4+ T cells from blood. These TCRs come from a young man in good health.

Many counts were recorded for this clone. The same CDR3 is also encoded by other DNA sequences in this sample. The rearrangement links TRBV14 to TRBJ2-3; D unclear. Trimming pared 4 bases from V and 3 bases from J, leaving 5 bases between. CDR3 length: 12 residues. Germline V gene sequence: CDR1 SGHDN, CDR2 FVKESK. The CDR3 DNA is TGTGCCAGCAGCCCCGGAACAGATACGCAGTATTTT. Its translation is CASSPGTDTQYF. The full variable domain, completed using reference TRBV14 and TRBJ2-3, is EAGVTQFPSHSVIEKGQTVTLRCDPISGHDNLYWYRRVMGKEIKFLLHFVKESKQDESGMPNNRFLAERTGGTYSTLKVQPAELEDSGVYFCASSPGTDTQYFGPGTRLTVL.

J is TRBJ1-6 and V is TRBV7-9; no definite D call. CDR1 and CDR2 (germline): SEHNR, FQNEAQ (reference sequence). Trimming removed 5 bases at V and 8 bases at J, with 13 bases between. The CDR3 spans 14 residues. The CDR3 region has the DNA TGTGCCAGCAGCCAGACGCGTGGGGATTCACCCCTCCACTTT. It is translated as CASSQTRGDSPLHF.

The CDR3 is CATTTGEPAKNIQYF. CDR3 nucleotides: TGTGCCACGACTACAGGAGAACCAGCCAAAAACATTCAGTACTTC. The rearrangement uses TRBV15 and TRBJ2-4, with D perhaps matching TRBD1 or TRBD2 (5 bases each). The CDR3 has 15 amino acids. V was trimmed by 9 bases and J by 0 bases, leaving 15 bases between them. From germline, CDR1 is LNHNV and CDR2 YYDKDF (reference sequence).

This rearrangement joins TRBV6-6 to TRBJ1-2; D gene uncertain. Looked up from germline, CDR1 is MNHNY and CDR2 is SVGAGI (reference sequence). There are 14 residues in the CDR3. V lost 2 bases and J lost 2, with 9 bases in between. The CDR3 loop reads CASSYDGPNYGYTF. DNA for the CDR3: TGTGCCAGCAGTTACGACGGACCCAACTATGGCTACACCTTC.

The chain links TRBV28 to TRBJ2-2, with 9 bases matching TRBD1. Germline CDR1 and CDR2: MDHEN and SYDVKM. The CDR3 totals 15 residues. Trimming cost V 5 bases and J 5 bases; bases outside gene matches: 6. For the CDR3, the DNA is TGTGCCAGCAGTATCCCGGGACAGGGTACCGGGGAGCTGTTTTTT. Translating gives CASSIPGQGTGELFF.

This clone was counted only a few times. This sequence joins TRBV9 and TRBJ1-1, with D maybe TRBD1 (6 bases). Germline-derived CDR1 and CDR2 are SGDLS and YYNGEE. Between the trimmed V and J ends, which lost 1 base and 4 bases, there was a span of 14 bases. The CDR3 length is 15 residues. In DNA form, the CDR3 reads TGTGCCAGCAGCGTACGTTCAGGGGTGGGCACTGAAGCTTTCTTT. Protein sequence: CASSVRSGVGTEAFF.

This clone has only a few counts. The chain carries TRBV9 and TRBJ2-7; TRBD2 is a possible D gene (5 bases). Per germline, CDR1 SGDLS and CDR2 YYNGEE. Trimming pared 3 bases from V and 1 base from J, leaving 14 bases between. This CDR3 contains 15 residues. CDR3 sequence (DNA): TGTGCCAGCAGCGCCTTTAGCGCATCATCCTACGAGCAGTACTTC. Translation: CASSAFSASSYEQYF.

This clone came up many times. This chain uses TRBV30 with TRBJ2-7; possibly TRBD1 or TRBD2 for D (5 bases each). CDR1 and CDR2 (germline): GTSNPN, SVGIG (reference sequence). Trimming cost V 4 bases and J 1 base, with 14 bases left between them. The CDR3 is 14 residues long. CDR3 amino acids: CAWTPGGGSYEQYF. The CDR3 DNA follows: TGTGCCTGGACCCCCGGTGGGGGATCCTACGAGCAGTACTTC. Variable domain in full (rest from reference TRBV30 and TRBJ2-7): SQTIHQWPATLVQPVGSPLSLECTVEGTSNPNLYWYRQAAGRGLQLLFYSVGIGQISSEVPQNLSASRPQDRQFILSSKKLLLSDSGFYLCAWTPGGGSYEQYFGPGTRLTVT.

This clone was detected many times. The chain uses TRBV5-6 and TRBJ2-2; D perhaps matches TRBD1 (6 bases). Between the trimmed V and J ends, which lost 3 bases and 5 bases, there was a span of 14 bases. The CDR3 consists of 15 residues. The germline V gene has CDR1 SGHDT and CDR2 YYEEEE. The CDR3 spells CASSYRQAWTGELFF. The CDR3 DNA reads as TGTGCCAGCAGCTACAGACAGGCGTGGACCGGGGAGCTGTTTTTT.

This clone has more than one count but fewer than ten. V and J are TRBV18 and TRBJ2-3, with D uncertain. The CDR3 covers 13 residues. With 2 bases removed from V and 5 bases from J, the gap between germline ends came to 8 bases. Germline V CDR1 and CDR2: KGHSH, LQKENI. CDR3 loop: CASSPSREDTQYF. CDR3 bases: TGTGCCAGCTCACCAAGTCGTGAAGATACGCAGTATTTT.

This clone has only a few counts. J is TRBJ2-1 and V is TRBV5-1; 8 bases match TRBD2. The CDR3 consists of 16 residues. The V and J ends lost 4 bases and 7 bases, in that order; junction bases with no gene match: 13. Germline V gene data show CDR1 as SGHRS and CDR2 as YFSETQ. The CDR3 DNA follows: TGCGCCAGCAGCCCACTCGGACTAGCCTCGGGGAATGAGCAGTTCTTC. This sequence encodes CASSPLGLASGNEQFF.

This CDR3 reads CSVSPRRTEALPSSYNEQFF. Here the CDR3 DNA reads TGCAGCGTGTCCCCCCGGCGGACAGAAGCACTACCGAGCTCCTACAATGAGCAGTTCTTC. The chain carries TRBV29-1 and TRBJ2-1, with D possibly matching TRBD1 (6 bases). Trimming took off 6 bases at V and 0 bases at J, with 30 bases between the two ends. The CDR3 length is 20 residues. The germline V gene has CDR1 SQVTM and CDR2 ANQGSEA.

This chain connects TRBV19 to TRBJ2-1, with a possible D match to TRBD2 (5 bases). V was clipped by 11 bases and J by 2 bases, with 13 bases between them. Looked up from germline, CDR1 is LNHDA and CDR2 is SQIVND (reference sequence). This CDR3 contains 13 residues. CDR3: CASRKEAYNEQFF. The CDR3, as DNA: TGTGCCTCAAGAAAGGAGGCCTACAATGAGCAGTTCTTC.

The rearrangement uses TRBV7-9 and TRBJ2-2, with D uncertain. Germline-derived CDR1 and CDR2 are SEHNR and FQNEAQ (reference sequence). The CDR3 extends over 14 amino acids. V lost 5 bases to trimming and J lost 4 bases, with 11 bases between them. The CDR3 region is CASSPRASTGELFF. In DNA form, the CDR3 reads TGTGCCAGCAGCCCCCGGGCTTCCACCGGGGAGCTGTTTTTT.

This clone was seen more than once but under ten times. V and J are TRBV6-1 and TRBJ1-5; weak D call: TRBD1 (6 bases). The CDR3 spans 14 residues. The ends were cut back, 6 bases at V and 7 bases at J, with 16 bases in the middle. Germline CDR1 MNHNS, CDR2 SASEGT. CDR3 protein: CASRSRGVGQPQHF. CDR3 sequence (DNA): TGTGCCAGCAGGAGTAGGGGGGTCGGGCAGCCCCAGCATTTT.

Notes on this clone: Other DNA sequences in the sample encode the same CDR3. This rearrangement joins TRBV30 to TRBJ1-5, with a weak D call TRBD1 (5 bases). Trimming shortened V by 4 bases and J by 0 bases, and 13 bases separated the two germline ends. The CDR3 is 15 amino acids. CDR1 and CDR2 (germline): GTSNPN, SVGIG (reference sequence). The CDR3 DNA is TGTGCCTGGAACCCGGACATCAATAGCAATCAGCCCCAGCATTTT. Its protein is CAWNPDINSNQPQHF.

This clone was seen a few times. V and J are TRBV9 and TRBJ2-1; no clear D. V was shortened by 3 bases and J by 8 bases, with 18 bases between the two germline ends. This CDR3 spans 15 amino acids. Germline CDR1 is SGDLS and CDR2 is YYNGEE. The CDR3 reads CASSARVGSGDEQFF. The CDR3 DNA reads TGTGCCAGCAGCGCCAGAGTAGGTAGTGGCGATGAGCAGTTCTTC.

This clone was picked up a small number of times. The chain has TRBV16 and TRBJ2-1; D may be TRBD1 or TRBD2 (5 bases each). From germline, CDR1 is KGHSY and CDR2 FQNENV. The ends were cut back, 4 bases at V and 8 bases at J, with 12 bases in the middle. This CDR3 is built from 13 residues. The chain's CDR3 is CASSPGRVDEQFF. DNA of the CDR3: TGTGCCAGCAGCCCGGGACGGGTAGATGAGCAGTTCTTC.

The chain employs TRBV30 and TRBJ1-5; tentative D call: TRBD1 (6 bases). CDR3 length equals 14 residues. Trimming removed 3 bases at V and 7 bases at J, with 16 bases between. CDR1 GTSNPN and CDR2 SVGIG come from the germline V gene (reference sequence). This CDR3 is CAWSRTGGRQPQHF. CDR3 in DNA: TGTGCCTGGAGCAGAACGGGGGGCAGGCAGCCCCAGCATTTT.

This clone was observed a few times. The V and J genes are TRBV27 and TRBJ2-7; D ambiguous. The CDR3 is made up of 14 amino acids. The germline V and J ends were trimmed by 5 bases and 3 bases, with 14 bases remaining between them. Germline CDR1 reads MNHEY; CDR2 reads SMNVEV (reference sequence). The CDR3 DNA follows: TGTGCCAGCAGTCTACCGAGGACGGGCTACGAGCAGTACTTC. This gives the protein CASSLPRTGYEQYF.

This clone was seen only a few times. CDR3 in DNA: TGCGCCAGCAGGACCTGGGGGTCCTTCTATGGCTACACCTTC. As protein: CASRTWGSFYGYTF. The V and J genes are TRBV5-1 and TRBJ1-2, with D perhaps matching TRBD1 (5 bases). V was clipped by 5 bases and J by 4 bases, with 15 bases between them. The CDR3 contains 14 residues. Germline V gene sequence: CDR1 SGHRS, CDR2 YFSETQ.

The CDR3 sequence: CSVGRVALAEETQYF. The CDR3 nucleotides read TGCAGCGTTGGGAGGGTGGCACTAGCGGAAGAGACCCAGTACTTC. V gene TRBV29-1 combines with J gene TRBJ2-5, with 8 bases lining up with TRBD2. Germline CDR1 and CDR2: SQVTM and ANQGSEA. CDR3 length equals 15 residues. Trimming removed 4 bases from V and 3 bases from J; junction bases left unmatched: 10.

This clone was counted a few times. Other nucleotide sequences from this sample produce the same CDR3. The chain links TRBV7-2 to TRBJ2-3; TRBD2 matches 10 bases. The CDR3 covers 16 residues. V was pared by 1 base and J by 2 bases, with 3 bases of the junction left unmatched. Germline CDR1 and CDR2: SGHTA and FQGNSA. In nucleotides, the CDR3 is TGTGCCAGCAGCTTAGGGACTAGCGGTCTCACAGATACGCAGTATTTT. Encoded protein: CASSLGTSGLTDTQYF.

The chain carries TRBV29-1 and TRBJ1-1, with D tentatively TRBD1 (6 bases). The germline V gene encodes CDR1 SQVTM and CDR2 ANQGSEA. The CDR3 is 13 amino acids. Trimming shortened V by 7 bases and J by 1 base, and 13 bases separated the two germline ends. CDR3 sequence: CSAAGQTNTEAFF. The CDR3 DNA is TGCAGCGCCGCCGGACAGACGAACACTGAAGCTTTCTTT.

Many counts were recorded for this clone. In DNA, the CDR3 is TGTGCCACCAGCAGAGAGTATCAGTCGAGGGAACTGTTTTTT. It encodes CATSREYQSRELFF. The chain carries TRBV15 and TRBJ1-4, with D uncertain. The CDR3 totals 14 residues. Germline V lookup: CDR1 LNHNV, CDR2 YYDKDF (reference sequence). V was shortened by 0 bases and J by 12 bases, with 14 bases between the two germline ends.

This clone was observed many times. The V call is TRBV19, the J call TRBJ2-5, with TRBD2 as a possible D gene (5 bases). There are 13 residues in the CDR3. V was shortened by 6 bases and J by 1 base, with 9 bases between the two germline ends. CDR1 LNHDA and CDR2 SQIVND come from the germline V gene (reference sequence). CDR3 sequence: CASRSRGQETQYF. CDR3 bases: TGTGCCAGTAGATCCCGGGGCCAAGAGACCCAGTACTTC.

This clone is labeled as medium-sized. DNA of the CDR3: TGTGCCATCAGTCGGGACAGCGATACGCAGTATTTT. Its translation is CAISRDSDTQYF. The V gene is TRBV10-3, the J gene TRBJ2-3, with 7 bases fitting TRBD1. The V gene end was trimmed by 5 bases and the J gene end by 6 bases; junction bases not matched to a gene: 2. This CDR3 has 12 amino acids. Germline CDR1 and CDR2: ENHRY and SYGVKD.

V gene TRBV7-2 combines with J gene TRBJ2-1; D unclear. Germline V lookup: CDR1 SGHTA, CDR2 FQGNSA. V was pared by 5 bases and J by 8 bases, with 10 bases between. CDR3 length: 12 residues. CDR3 nucleotides: TGTGCCAGCAGCGCCTTCCCCCATGAGCAGTTCTTC. Protein: CASSAFPHEQFF.

This clone was picked up many times. The V call is TRBV29-1, the J call TRBJ2-2, with 7 bases lining up with TRBD2. The CDR3 contains 16 residues. Germline V lookup: CDR1 SQVTM, CDR2 ANQGSEA. Unmatched junction bases numbered 18, after V lost 7 bases and J lost 7 bases. Written as DNA, the CDR3 is TGCAGCGCCCTGACCGGGAGGACGTACGAGGTCGGGGAGCTGTTTTTT. It specifies CSALTGRTYEVGELFF.

The V gene is TRBV7-2, the J gene TRBJ2-5, with D tentatively TRBD1 (5 bases). The CDR3 covers 13 residues. V was shortened by 3 bases and J by 4 bases, with 9 bases between the two germline ends. Looked up from germline, CDR1 is SGHTA and CDR2 is FQGNSA. The CDR3 DNA sequence: TGTGCCAGCAGCTTTGGGGCCGGAGAGACCCAGTACTTC. Residues: CASSFGAGETQYF. The whole variable domain, filled in from reference TRBV7-2 and TRBJ2-5, reads GAGVSQSPSNKVTEKGKDVELRCDPISGHTALYWYRQSLGQGLEFLIYFQGNSAPDKSGLPSDRFSAERTGGSVSTLTIQRTQQEDSAVYLCASSFGAGETQYFGPGTRLLVL.